Sequencing of this TCR beta chain was carried out in a study of vaccination effects on CD4 cells after COVID-19. Profiled with immunoSEQ multiplex PCR; TCRdb holds only in-frame clones, not every one. Of over 20,000 clones listed, about three quarters are singletons. After expansion with viral peptide pools in the ViraFEST assay, antigen-specific CD4+ T cells were sequenced. When less than 12 days of culture had elapsed, CD4+ T cells were isolated. Days 3 and 7 were when half the medium was replaced with IL-2 medium. A remark on this clone: The target antigen is unknown.

This TCR was recovered from a human donor who received a COVID-19 vaccine. This material consisted of CD4+ T cells from PBMCs cultured with HCoV-229E spike peptides, taken before COVID-19 vaccination.

DNA of the CDR3: TGTGCCAGCCGGGACCTACACTCCTACGAGCAGTACTTC. Amino acid sequence: CASRDLHSYEQYF. This chain connects TRBV19 to TRBJ2-7, with D perhaps matching TRBD1 or TRBD2 (5 bases each). The germline V and J ends were trimmed by 9 bases and 0 bases, with 12 bases remaining between them. Germline lookup yields CDR1 LNHDA and CDR2 SQIVND (reference sequence). The CDR3 totals 13 residues. The variable domain in full, completed from reference TRBV19 and TRBJ2-7, reads DGGITQSPKYLFRKEGQNVTLSCEQNLNHDAMYWYRQDPGQGLRLIYYSQIVNDFQKGDIAEGYSVSREKKESFPLTVTSAQKNPTAFYLCASRDLHSYEQYFGPGTRLTVT.